This record concerns one T cell receptor (beta chain) sequence. This entry comes from a study of blood T cell repertoires in COVID-19. The wider study: Collection of acute and convalescent COVID-19 samples took place in the United States, Italy and Spain. The analysed material was cDNA or gDNA that came from T cells, B-cell-depleted T cells, or PBMCs.

Trimming stripped 0 bases from V and 1 base from J, with 9 bases between. Germline V lookup: CDR1 MNHEY, CDR2 SMNVEV (reference sequence). CDR3 length: 15 residues. In the original analysis: Amplification from reference gene primers served as the basis for estimated nucleated cell counts. Assay: immunoSEQ multiplex PCR; the TCRdb copy retains only in-frame clones and omits some. From that table come the V and J calls and clone size; the DNA was used to work out D and trimming. Among 130,000 or so clones listed, almost 85% were seen once. Sequencing was done on a sample of peripheral blood. The sequence derives from a human donor in a cohort sampled during active COVID-19. The rearrangement joins TRBV27 to TRBJ2-5, with a tentative D call TRBD1 (5 bases). Written as DNA, the CDR3 is TGTGCCAGCAGTTTATCCAGGGCAGTCCAAGAGACCCAGTACTTC. Its translation is CASSLSRAVQETQYF.